Presented here are 24 T cell receptor beta chains from one specimen sequenced in a study of cytomegalovirus exposure and HLA in healthy donors (dated by TCRdb to 2017 to 2019). Library generation was performed with the immunoSEQ multiplex PCR assay. A mixture of 60 forward primers for TCR Vbeta segments and 13 reverse primers for TCR Jbeta segments was used in the multiplex PCR. The table was pulled from immuneACCESS by TCRdb, which kept in-frame rearrangements only. Such tables lose some clones; where checked, under half of the loss comes from unresolved V genes, and the rest has no known cause. Across this sample there are 100,000 to 150,000 clones, with around 80% seen only once. 3.4% of the sample is taken by the ten largest. The sequenced sample was PBMCs. These receptors originate from a man under 40 in good health and CMV-seronegative.

On this clone: Mismatch with germline at one junction end may stem from a read error. The chain joins TRBV7-3 to TRBJ2-5; 8 bases are a match to TRBD2. The CDR3 is 14 amino acids. Per germline, CDR1 SGHTA and CDR2 FQGTGA. The CDR3 coding sequence is TGTACCAGCAGCTTAACGGGGGGGGCAGAGACCCAGTACTTC. Its protein is CTSSLTGGAETQYF.

The chain uses TRBV19 and TRBJ2-5, with 7 bases matching TRBD1. There are 13 residues in the CDR3. In germline, CDR1 is LNHDA, CDR2 SQIVND (reference sequence). The junction had 5 bases not matched to a gene; V was cut back by 2 bases and J by 8 bases. CDR3 region: CASSIPQGNTQYF. The CDR3 DNA reads TGTGCCAGTAGTATACCACAGGGGAATACCCAGTACTTC.

The rearrangement links TRBV29-1 to TRBJ1-2; no clear D gene. Per germline, CDR1 SQVTM and CDR2 ANQGSEA. CDR3 length: 12 amino acids. The V end was cut by 7 bases, the J end by 0 bases, with 9 bases between. The CDR3 DNA reads TGCAGCGCCTTTTTAGCTAACTATGGCTACACCTTC. Translation: CSAFLANYGYTF.

The CDR3 is CSVKLAGGNEQFF. For the CDR3, the DNA is TGCAGCGTTAAACTAGCGGGAGGCAATGAGCAGTTCTTC. This sequence joins TRBV29-1 and TRBJ2-1; 12 nucleotides agree with TRBD2. Unmatched junction bases numbered 2, after V lost 5 bases and J lost 6 bases. The CDR3 loop spans 13 amino acids. CDR1 is SQVTM, CDR2 ANQGSEA, per germline.

This clone was recorded once. The chain is built from TRBV28 and TRBJ1-1; TRBD1 aligns across 8 bases. From germline, CDR1 is MDHEN and CDR2 SYDVKM. The CDR3 covers 15 residues. The trim removed 5 bases at V and 1 base at J, leaving 6 bases unmatched. The CDR3 sequence: CASSTPTGENTEAFF. CDR3 DNA: TGTGCCAGCAGTACGCCGACAGGGGAGAACACTGAAGCTTTCTTT.

The chain couples TRBV29-1 to TRBJ1-2; possibly TRBD1 for D (6 bases). The germline V gene has CDR1 SQVTM and CDR2 ANQGSEA. Deletions cut 6 bases from V and 0 bases from J, with 14 bases between. The CDR3 totals 14 residues. In nucleotides, the CDR3 is TGCAGCGTCTACGGACAGCGCCCTAACTATGGCTACACCTTC. Protein product: CSVYGQRPNYGYTF.

V is TRBV2 and J is TRBJ2-6; 7 bases are shared with TRBD1. Losses at the gene ends were 7 bases for V and 0 bases for J; bases not matched to a gene: 6. The germline CDR1 and CDR2 sequences are SNHLY and FYNNEI. CDR3 size: 16 residues. The CDR3 nucleotides are TGTGCCAGCACCGAGACAGGGCTCTCTGGGGCCAACGTCCTGACTTTC. This sequence encodes CASTETGLSGANVLTF.

The V call is TRBV11-2, the J call TRBJ2-1; 8 positions match TRBD1. This CDR3 contains 14 residues. Germline trimming cut 1 base from V and 4 bases from J; bases unmatched to any gene: 0. Germline-derived CDR1 and CDR2 are SGHAT and FQNNGV. CDR3 coding DNA: TGTGCCAGCAGCTTAGGGACAGGGTACAATGAGCAGTTCTTC. It specifies CASSLGTGYNEQFF.

The chain couples TRBV9 to TRBJ1-4; TRBD1 matches at 7 bases. With V trimmed by 3 bases and J by 8 bases, 10 bases remained unmatched. CDR3 length: 15 amino acids. Germline CDR1 and CDR2: SGDLS and YYNGEE. Written as DNA, the CDR3 is TGTGCCAGCAGCGGAGGACAGGCTTTCGGGGAAAAACTGTTTTTT. It encodes CASSGGQAFGEKLFF.

This clone has just one count. J is TRBJ2-4 and V is TRBV4-2; TRBD2 aligns across 8 bases. The junction had 6 bases not matched to a gene; V was cut back by 0 bases and J by 2 bases. Germline-derived CDR1 and CDR2 are LGHNA and YNFKEQ. The CDR3 loop spans 17 amino acids. In DNA form, the CDR3 reads TGTGCCAGCAGCCAAGATAACACGGGGGGGCCCAAAAACATTCAGTACTTC. Its translation: CASSQDNTGGPKNIQYF.

The chain is built from TRBV14 and TRBJ1-1; D is ambiguous. CDR1 is SGHDN, CDR2 FVKESK, per germline. V lost 6 bases to trimming and J lost 1 base, with 9 bases between them. This CDR3 has 13 residues. CDR3 sequence (DNA): TGTGCCAGCAGATTATCGGGGAACACTGAAGCTTTCTTT. It specifies CASRLSGNTEAFF.

This sequence joins TRBV15 and TRBJ1-1; D is undetermined. The germline V gene has CDR1 LNHNV and CDR2 YYDKDF (reference sequence). The CDR3 runs to 12 residues. V shed 3 bases and J shed 11 bases, with 13 bases lying between them. CDR3 nucleotides: TGTGCCACCAGCAGTACTAACGCAAATGCTTTCTTT. Translation gives CATSSTNANAFF.

The J gene is TRBJ1-1, the V gene TRBV7-6, with D perhaps matching TRBD1 (5 bases). Between the trimmed V and J ends, which lost 1 base and 4 bases, there was a span of 13 bases. Germline lookup yields CDR1 SGHVS and CDR2 FNYEAQ. CDR3 length: 15 amino acids. CDR3 nucleotides: TGTGCCAGCAGCTTAGGACCCAGGGTAGTCACTGAAGCTTTCTTT. Amino acids: CASSLGPRVVTEAFF. The variable domain in full, with the rest retrieved from reference TRBV7-6 and TRBJ1-1, is GAGVSQSPRYKVTKRGQDVALRCDPISGHVSLYWYRQALGQGPEFLTYFNYEAQQDKSGLPNDRFSAERPEGSISTLTIQRTEQRDSAMYRCASSLGPRVVTEAFFGQGTRLTVV.

This clone turned up a few times. J is TRBJ2-3 and V is TRBV6-5; 7 nucleotides line up with TRBD1. V trimming: 2 bases; J trimming: 6 bases; junction bases outside the gene matches: 8. The germline V gene has CDR1 MNHEY and CDR2 SVGAGI. The length of the CDR3 is 15 residues. CDR3 amino acids: CASSYLPDRVDTQYF. The DNA for the CDR3 is TGTGCCAGCAGTTACCTACCCGACAGGGTTGATACGCAGTATTTT.

The CDR3, as DNA: TGCGCCAGCAGCCAAGTCCCGGGACAGGGCAATGAAAAACTGTTTTTT. It yields the protein CASSQVPGQGNEKLFF. The genes are TRBV4-3 and TRBJ1-4, with TRBD1 matching 9 bases. J gave up 5 bases and V 1 base, and 5 bases lay outside the gene matches. This CDR3 has 16 amino acids. In germline, CDR1 is LGHNA, CDR2 YSLEER.

A single count supports this clone. The chain links TRBV7-2 to TRBJ2-6; TRBD2 matches 13 bases. The germline V gene encodes CDR1 SGHTA and CDR2 FQGNSA. After removal of 1 base from V and 0 bases from J, the junction contained 3 bases not matched to a gene. The CDR3 totals 19 residues. CDR3 amino acids: CASSLGTSGGPSGANVLTF. The CDR3 DNA sequence: TGTGCCAGCAGCTTAGGGACTAGCGGGGGTCCCTCTGGGGCCAACGTCCTGACTTTC. Supplemented by reference TRBV7-2 and TRBJ2-6, the full variable domain reads GAGVSQSPSNKVTEKGKDVELRCDPISGHTALYWYRQSLGQGLEFLIYFQGNSAPDKSGLPSDRFSAERTGGSVSTLTIQRTQQEDSAVYLCASSLGTSGGPSGANVLTFGAGSRLTVL.

The chain couples TRBV4-3 to TRBJ2-7; possibly TRBD2 for D (6 bases). Germline CDR1 LGHNA, CDR2 YSLEER. Trimming left V 0 bases short and J 2 bases short, with 14 bases between. This CDR3 contains 16 residues. This chain's CDR3 is CASSQDFAGSPYEQYF. The DNA for the CDR3 is TGCGCCAGCAGCCAAGATTTCGCGGGGAGCCCCTACGAGCAGTACTTC.

The CDR3: CASSVQGADEKLFF. The CDR3 DNA sequence: TGTGCCAGCAGCGTTCAGGGGGCGGATGAAAAACTGTTTTTT. The genes are TRBV9 and TRBJ1-4, with 8 positions matching TRBD1. J lost 6 bases, V lost 2 bases, and 3 bases had no gene match. This CDR3 region has 14 residues. The germline gives CDR1 SGDLS, CDR2 YYNGEE.

The chain is built from TRBV18 and TRBJ2-2; the match to TRBD1 covers 7 bases. The CDR3 runs to 15 residues. CDR1 and CDR2 from the germline V gene are KGHSH and LQKENI. V dropped 8 bases and J dropped 0; count of bases not matched to a gene: 6. CDR3 region: CASTRQGSNTGELFF. The CDR3 nucleotides read TGTGCCAGCACCCGACAGGGCTCGAACACCGGGGAGCTGTTTTTT.

This chain uses TRBV6-5 with TRBJ2-3, with 7 bases lining up with TRBD1. Germline V gives CDR1 MNHEY, CDR2 SVGAGI. V lost 10 bases, J lost 0 bases, and 10 bases stayed unmatched. The CDR3 contains 15 residues. The CDR3 DNA reads as TGTGCCACCGCGACAGGGACGTCTAGCACAGATACGCAGTATTTT. This gives the protein CATATGTSSTDTQYF.

This chain uses TRBV5-1 with TRBJ2-5; D is perhaps TRBD2 (7 bases). The germline CDR1 and CDR2 sequences are SGHRS and YFSETQ. V lost 5 bases, J lost 1 base, and 18 bases lay in between. CDR3 length: 16 residues. The CDR3 spells CASSQGGGPLQETQYF. The CDR3 DNA reads TGCGCCAGCAGTCAAGGGGGGGGGCCCCTCCAAGAGACCCAGTACTTC.

The chain links TRBV25-1 to TRBJ2-5, with TRBD2 identical over 7 bases. V dropped 5 bases and J dropped 4; count of bases not matched to a gene: 10. The CDR3 totals 15 residues. Germline V gives CDR1 MGHDK, CDR2 SYGVNS. The CDR3 loop is CASSSAGPKRETQYF. Here the CDR3 DNA reads TGTGCCAGCAGTTCAGCGGGACCCAAAAGAGAGACCCAGTACTTC.

The chain recombines TRBV7-6 with TRBJ2-7, with D hard to call. The CDR3 covers 14 residues. V lost 3 bases, J lost 3 bases, and 12 bases lay in between. CDR1 and CDR2 from the germline V gene are SGHVS and FNYEAQ. The CDR3 spells CASSLAQAHYEQYF. The CDR3 DNA sequence: TGTGCCAGCAGCTTGGCCCAGGCGCACTACGAGCAGTACTTC.

In this sample, this clone turned up a few times. The chain has TRBV6-4 and TRBJ1-4; 7 bases line up with TRBD1. Germline values: CDR1 MRHNA, CDR2 SNTAGT. The CDR3 consists of 18 residues. J gave up 0 bases and V 6 bases, and 13 bases lay outside the gene matches. The CDR3 region has the DNA TGTGCCAGCAGGCCGGAGGGGGCCGAACTCCCAACTAATGAAAAACTGTTTTTT. This gives the protein CASRPEGAELPTNEKLFF.